These 32 T cell receptor beta chains came from one sample sequenced in a study of T-cell reconstitution after alpha-beta-depleted transplantation in children. The authors prepared the TCRbeta library with unique molecular identifiers. TCRdb fed the PCR reads into MiXCR, producing one record per CDR3 protein. Of approximately 400,000 distinct CDR3 sequences detected, 9.5% to 13% appear once; the ten largest clones hold roughly 6%. The starting material was PBMCs from the stem cell graft donor, obtained from the stem cell graft. These receptors were obtained from a human donor who donated a stem cell graft to a child with acute myeloid leukemia.

This clonotype was recorded only once. Since the CDR3 does not end with the conserved phenylalanine or tryptophan, this likely comes from a read error. J is TRBJ2-1 and V is TRBV18; D remains ambiguous. V lost 1 base and J 4 bases, leaving 11 bases between the germline ends. Germline V gene sequence: CDR1 KGHSH, CDR2 LQKENI. The CDR3 runs 15 residues. The CDR3 region is CASSPQGGRYNEQFL. The CDR3 region has the DNA TGTGCCAGCTCACCACAGGGTGGGCGTTACAATGAGCAGTTCTTG.

This clonotype was detected only a few times. The chain employs TRBV5-8 and TRBJ1-1, with 7 nucleotides matching TRBD1. This CDR3 comprises 17 residues. Germline V gene data show CDR1 as SGHTS and CDR2 as YDEGEE. The V and J ends lost 3 bases and 1 base, in that order; junction bases with no gene match: 12. The CDR3 reads CASSSTGSRASNTEAFF. DNA of the CDR3: TGTGCCAGCAGCTCGACAGGGTCGAGGGCTTCGAACACTGAAGCTTTCTTT.

The genes are TRBV6-5 and TRBJ1-2; TRBD1 agrees at 7 bases. This CDR3 region has 16 residues. Germline loops: CDR1 MNHEY, CDR2 SVGAGI. The V segment lost 7 bases and the J segment 7 bases; nucleotides outside the gene matches: 18. CDR3 sequence (DNA): TGTGCCAGCAATCCCACAGGAACGAGACAGGGTTTTGGCTACACCTTC. Its protein is CASNPTGTRQGFGYTF.

This clonotype was detected only a few times. This sequence joins TRBV24-1 and TRBJ2-2, with D possibly called TRBD1 or TRBD2 (5 bases each). The CDR3 sequence is 17 residues long. Looked up from germline, CDR1 is KGHDR and CDR2 is SFDVKD. Trimming removed 3 bases at V and 1 base at J, with 14 bases between. This chain's CDR3 is CATSDKAGAGNTGELFF. The CDR3 DNA follows: TGTGCCACCAGTGATAAGGCCGGGGCAGGGAACACCGGGGAGCTGTTTTTT.

This clonotype was counted a few times. The gene calls are TRBV11-2 and TRBJ2-3, with 9 bases fitting TRBD2. V lost 0 bases and J lost 2; bases outside the gene matches: 6. Germline values: CDR1 SGHAT, CDR2 FQNNGV. This CDR3 has 17 residues. CDR3 in DNA: TGTGCCAGCAGCTTAGAGGGGACTAGCTGGGTCACAGATACGCAGTATTTT. Amino acid sequence: CASSLEGTSWVTDTQYF. Looking up the rest from reference TRBV11-2 and TRBJ2-3 gives the full variable domain: EAGVAQSPRYKIIEKRQSVAFWCNPISGHATLYWYQQILGQGPKLLIQFQNNGVVDDSQLPKDRFSAERLKGVDSTLKIQPAKLEDSAVYLCASSLEGTSWVTDTQYFGPGTRLTVL.

This clonotype has a count of ten or more. V and J are TRBV5-6 and TRBJ1-3; possibly TRBD1 for D (6 bases). CDR3 length: 16 residues. Between the trimmed V and J ends, which lost 3 bases and 0 bases, there was a span of 13 bases. Germline lookup yields CDR1 SGHDT and CDR2 YYEEEE. The CDR3 region has the DNA TGTGCCAGCAGCTCAAGGGACACCAGCTCTGGAAACACCATATATTTT. Protein sequence: CASSSRDTSSGNTIYF.

Many counts were recorded for this clonotype. The genes are TRBV5-1 and TRBJ2-7; the D call may be TRBD1 or TRBD2 (5 bases each). Looked up from germline, CDR1 is SGHRS and CDR2 is YFSETQ. Trimming took 3 bases from V and 5 from J, leaving 15 bases between them. The CDR3 is 14 residues long. CDR3 sequence (DNA): TGCGCCAGCAGCTCCAGTCTAGAGGGACACGAGCAGTACTTC. This encodes CASSSSLEGHEQYF.

This clonotype has just a few counts. The rearrangement joins TRBV7-9 to TRBJ1-1, with D possibly TRBD1 on 5 matching bases. Germline CDR1 and CDR2: SEHNR and FQNEAQ (reference sequence). This CDR3 has 13 residues. V dropped 1 base and J dropped 8 bases, with 11 bases sitting between them. DNA for the CDR3: TGTGCCAGCAGCTTAGTTGGGGGTTGGGAAGCTTTCTTT. It is translated as CASSLVGGWEAFF.

This sequence joins TRBV6-1 and TRBJ2-1, with a weak D call TRBD2 (5 bases). This CDR3 contains 14 residues. Trimming shortened V by 10 bases and J by 5 bases, and 18 bases separated the two germline ends. Germline CDR1 is MNHNS and CDR2 is SASEGT. CDR3 protein: CATTLERVDNEQFF. DNA for the CDR3: TGTGCCACCACCCTAGAGAGGGTGGACAATGAGCAGTTCTTC.

CDR3 in DNA: TGTGCCAGCAGCCCTCGAGCGGGGGAAGGTCAGCCCCAGCATTTT. The encoded protein is CASSPRAGEGQPQHF. The chain couples TRBV16 to TRBJ1-5; tentatively, D is TRBD1 (5 bases). Germline CDR1 is KGHSY and CDR2 is FQNENV. This CDR3 is built from 15 residues. The V end was cut by 4 bases, the J end by 6 bases, with 16 bases between.

A few counts support this clonotype. This chain uses TRBV5-1 with TRBJ1-1; possibly TRBD1 for D (5 bases). Germline V CDR1 and CDR2: SGHRS, YFSETQ. Between the trimmed V and J ends, which lost 4 bases and 1 base, there was a span of 11 bases. The CDR3 is 14 residues long. The CDR3 here is CASSPGEENTEAFF. The CDR3 bases are TGCGCCAGCAGCCCGGGGGAGGAGAACACTGAAGCTTTCTTT.

In its sample, this clonotype was seen a few times. The chain couples TRBV9 to TRBJ2-1; D not certain. Trimming pared 0 bases from V and 3 bases from J, leaving 13 bases between. Germline lookup yields CDR1 SGDLS and CDR2 YYNGEE. CDR3 size: 16 residues. The CDR3 DNA follows: TGTGCCAGCAGCGTAGGGCACTTCCCTCTCTACAATGAGCAGTTCTTC. Residues: CASSVGHFPLYNEQFF.

V gene TRBV15 combines with J gene TRBJ2-7, with 8 bases lining up with TRBD1. The V gene's germline CDR1 is LNHNV and CDR2 YYDKDF (reference sequence). Trimming at V came to 7 bases and at J to 3 bases, leaving 8 bases not matched to a gene. The CDR3 loop spans 14 amino acids. The DNA for the CDR3 is TGTGCCACCACCATGGGGACAGGTGGCTACGAGCAGTACTTC. Its translation: CATTMGTGGYEQYF.

Ten or more counts support this clonotype. In DNA, the CDR3 is TGCAGTGCTAGAGATCGTCTAGCCCCCCCCGATACGCAGTATTTT. Amino acids: CSARDRLAPPDTQYF. The rearrangement links TRBV20-1 to TRBJ2-3, with a tentative D call TRBD2 (5 bases). CDR1 is DFQATT, CDR2 SNEGSKA, per germline (reference sequence). This CDR3 contains 15 residues. Trimming stripped 0 bases from V and 6 bases from J, with 16 bases between.

This clonotype was seen only a few times. The J gene is TRBJ2-3, the V gene TRBV12-3 or TRBV12-4, with 7 bases lining up with TRBD2. The CDR3 sequence is 13 residues long. Trimming cost V 6 bases and J 6 bases; bases outside gene matches: 6. CDR3: CASRGGGADTQYF. Here the CDR3 DNA reads TGTGCCAGCAGGGGGGGAGGGGCCGATACGCAGTATTTT.

The rearrangement uses TRBV4-1 and TRBJ2-5; possibly TRBD1 or TRBD2 for D (5 bases each). The CDR3 is 14 amino acids. V lost 3 bases and J lost 5, with 13 bases in between. The germline V gene encodes CDR1 MGHRA and CDR2 YSYEKL. CDR3 DNA sequence: TGCGCCAGCAGCCAGTCCGGGGCCGGGGAGACCCAGTACTTC. It translates to CASSQSGAGETQYF.

V gene TRBV4-3 combines with J gene TRBJ2-1, with TRBD2 identical over 11 bases. The CDR3 has 19 amino acids. J gave up 2 bases and V 4 bases, and 13 bases lay outside the gene matches. Germline CDR1 reads LGHNA; CDR2 reads YSLEER. CDR3 sequence (DNA): TGCGCCAGCAGCCGGACACCACTAGCGGGAGACCCTACCTACAATGAGCAGTTCTTC. Translated: CASSRTPLAGDPTYNEQFF.

This clonotype has just a few counts. This sequence joins TRBV7-9 and TRBJ2-2, with 7 positions matching TRBD2. From germline, CDR1 is SEHNR and CDR2 FQNEAQ (reference sequence). This CDR3 comprises 15 residues. With 5 bases clipped from V and 6 bases from J, the junction kept 9 bases outside the gene matches. The CDR3 bases are TGTGCCAGCAGCAAAGCGGGGACGACCTCCGGGGAGCTGTTTTTT. It yields the protein CASSKAGTTSGELFF.

This clonotype showed up just a few times. The gene calls are TRBV12-3 or TRBV12-4 and TRBJ1-1; D not certain. CDR3 length equals 12 residues. V lost 7 bases, J lost 7 bases, and 13 bases lay in between. Here the CDR3 DNA reads TGTGCCAGCACCCAAGGTGGGATTGAAGCTTTCTTT. It codes for CASTQGGIEAFF.

This clonotype was counted only a few times. This chain links TRBV5-5 with TRBJ1-4, with D unresolved. The CDR3 has 15 residues. Germline V CDR1 and CDR2: SGHKS, YYEKEE (reference sequence). Trimming took off 5 bases at V and 0 bases at J, with 11 bases between the two ends. CDR3 in amino acids: CASRSVASTNEKLFF. The CDR3 nucleotides are TGTGCCAGCAGATCTGTGGCGTCAACTAATGAAAAACTGTTTTTT.

The gene calls are TRBV7-8 and TRBJ2-1; 9 bases are shared with TRBD1. With V trimmed by 0 bases and J by 1 base, 4 bases remained unmatched. This CDR3 has 17 amino acids. Germline V lookup: CDR1 SGHVS, CDR2 FQNEAQ. CDR3 sequence reads: CASSLARQGGSYNEQFF. The CDR3 DNA reads as TGTGCCAGCAGCTTAGCCCGACAGGGGGGATCCTACAATGAGCAGTTCTTC.

This clonotype was detected ten times or more. The chain couples TRBV18 to TRBJ1-3; D gene ambiguous. In germline, CDR1 is KGHSH, CDR2 LQKENI. This CDR3 comprises 13 residues. Trimming took 0 bases from V and 4 from J, leaving 4 bases between them. DNA of the CDR3: TGTGCCAGCTCACCACCTTCCGGAAACACCATATATTTT. Translating it yields CASSPPSGNTIYF.

This clonotype has just a few counts. This chain links TRBV4-3 with TRBJ2-2; TRBD2 aligns across 11 bases. CDR1 LGHNA and CDR2 YSLEER come from the germline V gene. The V and J ends lost 3 bases and 5 bases, in that order; junction bases with no gene match: 8. This CDR3 is 17 amino acids long. The CDR3 loop is CASSHGVTSGITGELFF. The CDR3, as DNA: TGCGCCAGCAGCCATGGGGTGACTAGCGGGATTACCGGGGAGCTGTTTTTT.

This clonotype appeared a few times. J is TRBJ2-5 and V is TRBV2, with D hard to call. V was pared by 7 bases and J by 1 base, with 7 bases between. Germline CDR1 SNHLY, CDR2 FYNNEI. This CDR3 spans 12 amino acids. CDR3 nucleotides: TGTGCCAGCACGATAAGCCAAGAGACCCAGTACTTC. Translation gives CASTISQETQYF.

This clonotype has a handful of counts. The chain recombines TRBV5-1 with TRBJ2-2; TRBD1 is a possible D gene (6 bases). Germline V gene sequence: CDR1 SGHRS, CDR2 YFSETQ. Trimming stripped 1 base from V and 0 bases from J, with 13 bases between. The CDR3 spans 17 residues. CDR3: CASSLTLTGTNTGELFF. CDR3 bases: TGCGCCAGCAGCTTGACCCTGACAGGCACGAACACCGGGGAGCTGTTTTTT.

The chain employs TRBV29-1 and TRBJ2-7; D call uncertain. This CDR3 spans 15 amino acids. CDR1 and CDR2 (germline): SQVTM, ANQGSEA. Deletions cut 0 bases from V and 1 base from J, with 13 bases between. CDR3 bases: TGCAGCGTTGAAGATGACAAGGCGATTTCCTACGAGCAGTACTTC. Translating it yields CSVEDDKAISYEQYF.

The table lists this clonotype with many counts. This chain joins TRBV4-3 and TRBJ2-3; D is unclear. Trimming stripped 0 bases from V and 0 bases from J, with 4 bases between. The germline gives CDR1 LGHNA, CDR2 YSLEER. The CDR3 is 14 amino acids. The CDR3: CASSQEGSTDTQYF. In DNA, the CDR3 is TGCGCCAGCAGCCAAGAGGGGAGCACAGATACGCAGTATTTT.

At least ten counts were recorded for this clonotype. The chain is built from TRBV19 and TRBJ2-5; 8 nucleotides match TRBD1. CDR3 length: 14 amino acids. Germline CDR1 and CDR2: LNHDA and SQIVND (reference sequence). The V gene end was trimmed by 4 bases and the J gene end by 3 bases; junction bases not matched to a gene: 4. CDR3 sequence (DNA): TGTGCCAGTAGTAGAAAGACAGGGGAAGAGACCCAGTACTTC. Translation gives CASSRKTGEETQYF.

This clonotype was counted between two and nine times. This rearrangement joins TRBV5-1 to TRBJ2-6; no definite D call. Trimming shortened V by 4 bases and J by 0 bases, and 14 bases separated the two germline ends. Germline values: CDR1 SGHRS, CDR2 YFSETQ. The length of the CDR3 is 17 residues. The DNA of the CDR3 is TGCGCCAGCAGCCCGGTCGCAGTTTCCTCTGGGGCCAACGTCCTGACTTTC. Its protein is CASSPVAVSSGANVLTF.

This clonotype has a handful of counts. The chain has TRBV12-3 or TRBV12-4 and TRBJ2-4; 8 bases are shared with TRBD1. CDR3 size: 14 residues. The trim removed 5 bases at V and 7 bases at J, leaving 7 bases unmatched. DNA for the CDR3: TGTGCCAGCAGTCCGGACAGGGAGCCGAACATTCAGTACTTC. Its translation is CASSPDREPNIQYF.

CDR3 in DNA: TGCGCCAGCAGCTTATCCGGGACAGGGGGTTCACCCCTCCACTTT. Its translation: CASSLSGTGGSPLHF. V and J are TRBV5-1 and TRBJ1-6, with 11 bases matching TRBD1. CDR1 and CDR2 from the germline V gene are SGHRS and YFSETQ. This CDR3 contains 15 residues. After removal of 2 bases from V and 9 bases from J, the junction contained 4 bases not matched to a gene. The whole variable domain, filled in from reference TRBV5-1 and TRBJ1-6, reads KAGVTQTPRYLIKTRGQQVTLSCSPISGHRSVSWYQQTPGQGLQFLFEYFSETQRNKGNFPGRFSGRQFSNSRSEMNVSTLELGDSALYLCASSLSGTGGSPLHFGNGTRLTVT.

This clonotype was picked up a small number of times. The rearrangement joins TRBV5-1 to TRBJ2-7; 9 bases are a match to TRBD1. CDR1 and CDR2 from the germline V gene are SGHRS and YFSETQ. The CDR3 is 16 residues long. V trimming: 4 bases; J trimming: 1 base; junction bases outside the gene matches: 9. The DNA for the CDR3 is TGCGCCAGCAGCCATTTGGGACAGGGACGGTCCTACGAGCAGTACTTC. As protein: CASSHLGQGRSYEQYF.